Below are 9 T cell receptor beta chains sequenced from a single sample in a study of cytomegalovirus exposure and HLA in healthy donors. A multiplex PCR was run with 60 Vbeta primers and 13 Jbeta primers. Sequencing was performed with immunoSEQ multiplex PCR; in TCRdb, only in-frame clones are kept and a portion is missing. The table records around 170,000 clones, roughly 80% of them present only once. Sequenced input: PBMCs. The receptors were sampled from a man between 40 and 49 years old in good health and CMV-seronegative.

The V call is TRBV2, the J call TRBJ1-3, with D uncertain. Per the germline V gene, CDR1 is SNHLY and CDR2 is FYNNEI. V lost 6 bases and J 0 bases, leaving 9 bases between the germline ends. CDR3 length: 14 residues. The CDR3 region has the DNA TGTGCCAGCAGACCGGGGAGCTCTGGAAACACCATATATTTT. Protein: CASRPGSSGNTIYF.

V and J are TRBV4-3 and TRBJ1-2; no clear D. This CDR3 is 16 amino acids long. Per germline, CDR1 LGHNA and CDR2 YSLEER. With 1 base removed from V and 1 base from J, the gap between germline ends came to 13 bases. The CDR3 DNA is TGCGCCAGCAGCCAAGTGGGTCCGGGGATTAACTATGGCTACACCTTC. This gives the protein CASSQVGPGINYGYTF.

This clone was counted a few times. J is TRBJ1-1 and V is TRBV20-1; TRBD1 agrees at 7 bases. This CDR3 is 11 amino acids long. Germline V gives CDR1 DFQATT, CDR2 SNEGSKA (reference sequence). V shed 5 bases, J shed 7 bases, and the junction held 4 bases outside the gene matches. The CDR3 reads CSASDRREAFF. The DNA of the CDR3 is TGCAGTGCTTCGGACAGGCGTGAAGCTTTCTTT.

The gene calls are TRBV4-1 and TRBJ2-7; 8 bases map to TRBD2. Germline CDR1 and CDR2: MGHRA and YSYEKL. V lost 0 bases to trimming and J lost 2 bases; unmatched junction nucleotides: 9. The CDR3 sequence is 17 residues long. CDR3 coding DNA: TGCGCCAGCAGCCAAGATCGTTCGCGGGAGGTAACCTACGAGCAGTACTTC. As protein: CASSQDRSREVTYEQYF.

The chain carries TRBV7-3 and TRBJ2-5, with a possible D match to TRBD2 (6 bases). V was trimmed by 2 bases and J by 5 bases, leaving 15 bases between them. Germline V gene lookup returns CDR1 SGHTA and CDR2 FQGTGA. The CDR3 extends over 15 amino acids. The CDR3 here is CASSLGGVEGETQYF. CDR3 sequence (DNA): TGTGCCAGCAGCTTAGGCGGGGTTGAGGGGGAGACCCAGTACTTC.

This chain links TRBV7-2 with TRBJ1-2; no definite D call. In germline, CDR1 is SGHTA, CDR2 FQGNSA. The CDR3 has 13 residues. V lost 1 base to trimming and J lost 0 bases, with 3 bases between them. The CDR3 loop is CASSLGANYGYTF. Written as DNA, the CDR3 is TGTGCCAGCAGCTTAGGAGCTAACTATGGCTACACCTTC.

This CDR3 reads CASTRDRLNEKLFF. In nucleotides, the CDR3 is TGTGCCAGTACCCGGGACAGACTCAATGAAAAACTGTTTTTT. This chain connects TRBV19 to TRBJ1-4; 7 bases map to TRBD1. CDR1 is LNHDA and CDR2 is SQIVND in the germline V gene (reference sequence). With 7 bases clipped from V and 5 bases from J, the junction kept 7 bases outside the gene matches. This CDR3 comprises 14 residues.

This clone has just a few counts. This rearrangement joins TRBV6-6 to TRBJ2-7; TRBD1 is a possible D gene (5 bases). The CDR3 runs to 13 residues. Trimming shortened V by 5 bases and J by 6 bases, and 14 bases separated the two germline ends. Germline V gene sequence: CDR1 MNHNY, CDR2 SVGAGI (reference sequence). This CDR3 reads CASSLQAPGEQYF. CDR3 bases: TGTGCCAGCAGTCTACAGGCGCCTGGCGAGCAGTACTTC.

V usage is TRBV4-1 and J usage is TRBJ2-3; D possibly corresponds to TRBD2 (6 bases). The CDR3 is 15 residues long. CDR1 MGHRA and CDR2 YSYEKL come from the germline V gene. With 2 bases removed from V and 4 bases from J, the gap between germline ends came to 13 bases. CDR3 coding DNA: TGCGCCAGCAGCCAACGCAGGGCGGGGCCAGATACGCAGTATTTT. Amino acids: CASSQRRAGPDTQYF.